These 24 T cell receptor beta chains originate from one sample sequenced in a study of technical replicates of blood from a handful of donors. The table came from immunoSEQ multiplex PCR; TCRdb's copy has only in-frame clones and leaves some out. Seen here are around 76,000 clones, around nine tenths observed once, and the top ten hold 0.25% to 0.35%. Sequenced: T cells isolated from PBMCs. These receptor sequences come from a human donor in good health.

J is TRBJ2-3 and V is TRBV7-6, with D maybe TRBD2 (6 bases). Germline values: CDR1 SGHVS, CDR2 FNYEAQ. V lost 5 bases, J lost 2 bases, and 17 bases lay in between. The CDR3 runs to 16 residues. The CDR3 nucleotides read TGTGCCAGCAGCCTAACTAGCTTCGGGTCCACAGATACGCAGTATTTT. This translates into CASSLTSFGSTDTQYF. The whole variable domain, remainder taken from reference TRBV7-6 and TRBJ2-3, is GAGVSQSPRYKVTKRGQDVALRCDPISGHVSLYWYRQALGQGPEFLTYFNYEAQQDKSGLPNDRFSAERPEGSISTLTIQRTEQRDSAMYRCASSLTSFGSTDTQYFGPGTRLTVL.

CDR3 in DNA: TGTGCCAGCAGCTCCCGGGACAAGAAACTGTTTTTT. This codes for CASSSRDKKLFF. The V and J genes are TRBV5-6 and TRBJ1-4; TRBD1 might be the D (6 bases). Germline values: CDR1 SGHDT, CDR2 YYEEEE. The CDR3 runs to 12 residues. Trimming cost V 3 bases and J 11 bases, with 11 bases left between them.

This clone was found a few times. V usage is TRBV28 and J usage is TRBJ1-1; D is uncertain. The V and J ends lost 3 bases and 1 base respectively, with 6 bases between them. Germline-derived CDR1 and CDR2 are MDHEN and SYDVKM. The CDR3 sequence is 13 residues long. The CDR3 protein is CASSFGENTEAFF. As DNA, the CDR3 is TGTGCCAGCAGTTTTGGAGAGAACACTGAAGCTTTCTTT.

The V gene is TRBV4-2, the J gene TRBJ2-7; 8 nucleotides line up with TRBD2. The CDR3 loop spans 14 amino acids. CDR1 and CDR2 (germline): LGHNA, YNFKEQ. Trimming at V came to 5 bases and at J to 4 bases, leaving 7 bases not matched to a gene. CDR3 sequence reads: CASSYEGGRYEQYF. CDR3 DNA: TGTGCCAGCAGCTACGAGGGCGGGAGGTACGAGCAGTACTTC.

This rearrangement joins TRBV9 to TRBJ2-1, with 11 bases identical to TRBD2. Germline V gene data show CDR1 as SGDLS and CDR2 as YYNGEE. The V gene end was trimmed by 4 bases and the J gene end by 5 bases; junction bases not matched to a gene: 5. CDR3 length: 15 residues. The CDR3 DNA reads as TGTGCCAGCAGCCTGACTAGCGGGGTAGACAATGAGCAGTTCTTC. It yields the protein CASSLTSGVDNEQFF.

This clone was counted a few times. The chain recombines TRBV27 with TRBJ1-5; D uncertain. The CDR3 is 18 amino acids. Germline loops: CDR1 MNHEY, CDR2 SMNVEV (reference sequence). The ends were cut back, 3 bases at V and 0 bases at J, with 18 bases in the middle. The CDR3 DNA reads as TGTGCCAGCAGTTTGTATGACCCCGGGATCTTTAGCAATCAGCCCCAGCATTTT. Its translation: CASSLYDPGIFSNQPQHF.

V and J are TRBV19 and TRBJ1-2; 8 bases agree with TRBD1. The CDR3 is 12 amino acids. The germline gives CDR1 LNHDA, CDR2 SQIVND (reference sequence). The junction had 10 bases not matched to a gene; V was cut back by 11 bases and J by 8 bases. CDR3 amino acids: CAVSGTGDGYTF. CDR3 bases: TGTGCCGTTTCCGGGACAGGAGACGGCTACACCTTC.

The chain has TRBV6-1 and TRBJ1-2, with D possibly TRBD1 on 6 matching bases. The germline V gene encodes CDR1 MNHNS and CDR2 SASEGT. Trimming removed 4 bases from V and 8 bases from J, with 23 bases in between. This CDR3 comprises 16 residues. The CDR3 spells CASSGKPGGPPWGYTF. DNA of the CDR3: TGTGCCAGCAGTGGCAAACCGGGGGGGCCCCCCTGGGGCTACACCTTC.

Remarks on this clone: The same CDR3 also results from other DNA sequences found in this sample. This chain joins TRBV5-1 and TRBJ2-5; the match to TRBD1 covers 9 bases. V lost 7 bases and J lost 2; bases outside the gene matches: 6. The CDR3 totals 14 residues. The V gene's germline CDR1 is SGHRS and CDR2 YFSETQ. CDR3 DNA: TGCGCCAGCTCCTTGGGACAGGGACAAGAGACCCAGTACTTC. The encoded protein is CASSLGQGQETQYF.

The chain couples TRBV15 to TRBJ2-5; D may be TRBD1 (5 bases). V lost 5 bases and J 4 bases, leaving 8 bases between the germline ends. Germline values: CDR1 LNHNV, CDR2 YYDKDF (reference sequence). This CDR3 is built from 12 residues. CDR3 in DNA: TGTGCCACCAGCGGGCAGGGAGAGACCCAGTACTTC. Translating it yields CATSGQGETQYF.

This chain connects TRBV19 to TRBJ1-1, with a tentative D call TRBD1 (5 bases). V lost 10 bases and J 1 base, leaving 7 bases between the germline ends. The CDR3 is made up of 11 amino acids. CDR1 and CDR2 (germline): LNHDA, SQIVND (reference sequence). As DNA, the CDR3 is TGTGCCACCGGACAGAACACTGAAGCTTTCTTT. Residues: CATGQNTEAFF.

The V gene is TRBV7-6, the J gene TRBJ2-3; a weak D match, TRBD2 (6 bases). Trimming removed 3 bases from V and 0 bases from J, with 16 bases in between. The CDR3 is made up of 17 amino acids. The germline V gene has CDR1 SGHVS and CDR2 FNYEAQ. This CDR3 is CASSFDMTRPSTDTQYF. The CDR3 DNA follows: TGTGCCAGCAGCTTTGATATGACTAGACCTAGCACAGATACGCAGTATTTT. Supplemented by reference TRBV7-6 and TRBJ2-3, the full variable domain reads GAGVSQSPRYKVTKRGQDVALRCDPISGHVSLYWYRQALGQGPEFLTYFNYEAQQDKSGLPNDRFSAERPEGSISTLTIQRTEQRDSAMYRCASSFDMTRPSTDTQYFGPGTRLTVL.

The J gene is TRBJ2-5, the V gene TRBV9; a weak D match, TRBD1 (6 bases). Germline values: CDR1 SGDLS, CDR2 YYNGEE. This CDR3 contains 17 residues. Trimming cost V 4 bases and J 5 bases, with 24 bases left between them. The CDR3: CASSPRWGQDARETQYF. The DNA of the CDR3 is TGTGCCAGCAGCCCCCGGTGGGGGCAGGACGCTCGGGAGACCCAGTACTTC.

The rearrangement uses TRBV15 and TRBJ1-6; D might be TRBD1 (6 bases). This CDR3 is 15 amino acids long. With 2 bases removed from V and 7 bases from J, the gap between germline ends came to 12 bases. CDR1 is LNHNV and CDR2 is YYDKDF in the germline V gene (reference sequence). The CDR3 spells CATSRNRATNSPLHF. DNA of the CDR3: TGTGCCACCAGCAGAAACAGGGCTACAAATTCACCCCTCCACTTT. Complete variable domain (other parts from reference TRBV15 and TRBJ1-6): DAMVIQNPRYQVTQFGKPVTLSCSQTLNHNVMYWYQQKSSQAPKLLFHYYDKDFNNEADTPDNFQSRRPNTSFCFLDIRSPGLGDTAMYLCATSRNRATNSPLHFGNGTRLTVT.

The table lists this clone with a count of one. The rearrangement joins TRBV7-9 to TRBJ2-1, with D possibly being TRBD1 (6 bases). Trimming stripped 4 bases from V and 5 bases from J, with 15 bases between. The germline CDR1 and CDR2 sequences are SEHNR and FQNEAQ (reference sequence). The CDR3 spans 15 residues. The CDR3 loop is CASSSGVLQDNEQFF. CDR3 coding DNA: TGTGCCAGCAGCTCAGGGGTTCTTCAAGACAATGAGCAGTTCTTC.

The DNA for the CDR3 is TGCGCCAGCAGCCAAGGGTCGTATGTGGGGACTAGCGGATACGAGCAGTACTTC. This encodes CASSQGSYVGTSGYEQYF. The chain employs TRBV4-1 and TRBJ2-7; the match to TRBD2 covers 11 bases. CDR3 length: 18 amino acids. Germline trimming cut 1 base from V and 4 bases from J; bases unmatched to any gene: 12. Germline V gene data show CDR1 as MGHRA and CDR2 as YSYEKL.

This sequence joins TRBV29-1 and TRBJ2-7, with D tentatively TRBD2 (7 bases). Germline CDR1 is SQVTM and CDR2 is ANQGSEA. The germline V and J ends were trimmed by 0 bases and 0 bases, with 15 bases remaining between them. This CDR3 spans 16 amino acids. In DNA form, the CDR3 reads TGCAGCGTTGAAGATTATAACAGGGAGGGCTCCTACGAGCAGTACTTC. Translated, it gives CSVEDYNREGSYEQYF.

The chain has TRBV5-1 and TRBJ2-1, with a weak D call TRBD1 (7 bases). The CDR3 consists of 15 residues. V lost 4 bases to trimming and J lost 7 bases, with 18 bases between them. In germline, CDR1 is SGHRS, CDR2 YFSETQ. CDR3 in DNA: TGCGCCAGCAGCCCAAGACAGGGACTGGATAATGAGCAGTTCTTC. Translated: CASSPRQGLDNEQFF.

The CDR3 sequence: CASSLDRGVNTEAFF. As DNA, the CDR3 is TGTGCCAGCAGTTTAGACAGGGGGGTGAACACTGAAGCTTTCTTT. The V call is TRBV28, the J call TRBJ1-1, with 9 bases aligning to TRBD1. This CDR3 is 15 amino acids long. V lost 2 bases to trimming and J lost 0 bases; unmatched junction nucleotides: 1. Germline CDR1 is MDHEN and CDR2 is SYDVKM.

The chain carries TRBV5-1 and TRBJ1-3; D remains unclear. CDR1 is SGHRS and CDR2 is YFSETQ in the germline V gene. Trimming removed 0 bases at V and 4 bases at J, with 17 bases between. This CDR3 comprises 17 residues. DNA for the CDR3: TGCGCCAGCAGCTTGGATGGGCCAAAAAGCCCCGGAAACACCATATATTTT. This codes for CASSLDGPKSPGNTIYF.

J is TRBJ2-7 and V is TRBV6-5, with 7 nucleotides matching TRBD1. The V gene end was trimmed by 2 bases and the J gene end by 2 bases; junction bases not matched to a gene: 6. CDR3 length: 15 residues. Per germline, CDR1 MNHEY and CDR2 SVGAGI. CDR3 in amino acids: CASSYEHRGAYEQYF. In DNA, the CDR3 is TGTGCCAGCAGTTACGAGCACAGGGGAGCCTACGAGCAGTACTTC.

CDR3 protein: CASSLNSRGYEQYF. The CDR3 nucleotides are TGTGCCAGCAGCTTAAACTCCAGGGGTTACGAGCAGTACTTC. The chain uses TRBV7-3 and TRBJ2-7, with D perhaps matching TRBD1 (6 bases). Looked up from germline, CDR1 is SGHTA and CDR2 is FQGTGA. This CDR3 spans 14 amino acids. Trimming took 1 base from V and 4 from J, leaving 11 bases between them. The full variable domain, rest sourced from reference TRBV7-3 and TRBJ2-7, is GAGVSQTPSNKVTEKGKYVELRCDPISGHTALYWYRQSLGQGPEFLIYFQGTGAADDSGLPNDRFFAVRPEGSVSTLKIQRTERGDSAVYLCASSLNSRGYEQYFGPGTRLTVT.

The rearrangement links TRBV11-3 to TRBJ2-7; 9 bases fit TRBD2. Germline V gene data show CDR1 as SGHNT and CDR2 as YENEEA. The CDR3 sequence is 14 residues long. Germline trimming cut 1 base from V and 7 bases from J; bases unmatched to any gene: 5. CDR3 protein: CASSLGGLASEQYF. In DNA form, the CDR3 reads TGTGCCAGCAGCTTAGGGGGACTAGCCTCGGAGCAGTACTTC.

The rearrangement joins TRBV10-1 to TRBJ2-7, with TRBD2 as a possible D gene (5 bases). Germline-derived CDR1 and CDR2 are WNHNN and SYGVQD (reference sequence). V was trimmed by 11 bases and J by 3 bases, leaving 17 bases between them. This CDR3 has 13 residues. The CDR3 protein is CAGEWPTNYEQYF. CDR3 DNA: TGCGCCGGGGAATGGCCGACTAACTACGAGCAGTACTTC.